Included here is one T cell receptor (beta chain) sequence, with context. Its antigen remains unidentified. CDR3 length: 11 residues. Trimming stripped 2 bases from V and 1 base from J, with 3 bases between. Germline CDR1 SQVTM, CDR2 ANQGSEA. These data originate in a study of cytotoxic CD8 clonotypes in ibrutinib-treated CLL. Some clones are missing from TCRdb's copy, which holds only in-frame ones; the method was immunoSEQ multiplex PCR. The repertoire has nearly 85,000 clones, about four fifths of them found once; the top ten carry 4.8%. Study-level results: Clonality grew at ibrutinib response; at progression, it decreased back toward baseline. Public clonotypes, an uncommon group, contracted or remained stable on treatment.

The clonotype was recovered from a human donor with chronic lymphocytic leukemia. The specimen comprised PBMCs, sampled after 12 months of ibrutinib treatment. The gene calls are TRBV29-1 and TRBJ2-7, with unresolved D. The CDR3 reads CSVERSYEQYF. As DNA, the CDR3 is TGCAGCGTTGAACGGTCCTACGAGCAGTACTTC.